A selection of T cell receptor beta chains follows, all from one sample in a study of a mutant IDH1 vaccine in newly diagnosed glioma. For these TCRs, the target antigens are not known. Profiled with immunoSEQ multiplex PCR; TCRdb holds only in-frame clones, not every one. The table lists about 60,000 clones, around 84% of them singletons, with 3.5% to 5% in the top ten. Sequenced here: PBMCs, sampled from a glioma patient whose treatment included an IDH1 peptide vaccine. The receptors were sampled from a man in his thirties or forties with glioma. CDR3s include the opening cysteine and the closing phenylalanine or tryptophan. Each record gives: V gene, D gene, J gene, clone size, CDR3 DNA, CDR3 protein. A D gene is named only where the DNA matches it firmly. Clone sizes are given selectively: once, few, many, or a class where the clone is expanded.

v_call: TRBV18
d_call: -
j_call: TRBJ2-7
clone_size: -
cdr3_nt: TGTGCCAGCTCACCAGGGAGAGACGGGAACGAGCAGTACTTC
cdr3_aa: CASSPGRDGNEQYF

v_call: TRBV29-1
d_call: -
j_call: TRBJ1-2
clone_size: -
cdr3_nt: TGCAGCGTCCCGACTGGGACCCTCGATGGCTACACCTTC
cdr3_aa: CSVPTGTLDGYTF

v_call: TRBV2
d_call: -
j_call: TRBJ2-5
clone_size: -
cdr3_nt: TGTGCCAGCAGTGCGGAGACAGGACAGACCCAGTACTTC
cdr3_aa: CASSAETGQTQYF

v_call: TRBV5-8
d_call: TRBD2
j_call: TRBJ2-7
clone_size: -
cdr3_nt: TGTGCCAGCAGCTTCTCTGTTGTTTCGCGGGGGGGCCGCTACGAGCAGTACTTC
cdr3_aa: CASSFSVVSRGGRYEQYF

v_call: TRBV6-4
d_call: TRBD2
j_call: TRBJ2-3
clone_size: -
cdr3_nt: TGTGCCAGCAGTGTTGCTAGCGGGGGGACAGATACGCAGTATTTT
cdr3_aa: CASSVASGGTDTQYF

v_call: TRBV7-8
d_call: -
j_call: TRBJ1-2
clone_size: -
cdr3_nt: TGTGCCAGCAGCTTAGGTCCGCGGAGGGATGGCTACACCTTC
cdr3_aa: CASSLGPRRDGYTF

v_call: TRBV12-5
d_call: TRBD1
j_call: TRBJ1-5
clone_size: -
cdr3_nt: TGTGCTAGTGGAATGAGGAGTCTCGGACAGGCCGGCAATCAGCCCCAGCATTTT
cdr3_aa: CASGMRSLGQAGNQPQHF

v_call: TRBV10-2
d_call: -
j_call: TRBJ1-1
clone_size: -
cdr3_nt: TGCGCCAGCAGGCTAGGGAACACTGAAGCTTTCTTT
cdr3_aa: CASRLGNTEAFF

v_call: TRBV7-9
d_call: TRBD1
j_call: TRBJ1-4
clone_size: -
cdr3_nt: TGTGCCAGCAGCCAGGACAGGAGGCTGGAAAAACTGTTTTTT
cdr3_aa: CASSQDRRLEKLFF

v_call: TRBV5-1
d_call: TRBD1
j_call: TRBJ2-7
clone_size: -
cdr3_nt: TGCGCCAGCAGCTTGGCCGAGTTTACAGGGGCCTACGAGCAGTACTTC
cdr3_aa: CASSLAEFTGAYEQYF

v_call: TRBV7-9
d_call: -
j_call: TRBJ2-7
clone_size: -
cdr3_nt: TGTGCCAGCAGCTTAGTCGGGGACTACGAGCAGTACTTC
cdr3_aa: CASSLVGDYEQYF

v_call: TRBV6-5
d_call: -
j_call: TRBJ1-2
clone_size: -
cdr3_nt: TGTGCCAGCAGACGGGACACTAAAATCTATGGCTACACCTTC
cdr3_aa: CASRRDTKIYGYTF

v_call: TRBV5-6
d_call: -
j_call: TRBJ2-2
clone_size: -
cdr3_nt: TGTGCCAGCAGCTTGTACAGGCCGAACACCGGGGAGCTGTTTTTT
cdr3_aa: CASSLYRPNTGELFF

v_call: TRBV21-1
d_call: -
j_call: TRBJ2-7
clone_size: -
cdr3_nt: TGTGCCAGCAGCAAACTCCTAATCAACAGATCGGGCGAGCAGTACTTC
cdr3_aa: CASSKLLINRSGEQYF

v_call: TRBV28
d_call: -
j_call: TRBJ1-2
clone_size: -
cdr3_nt: TGTGCCACCCAGATCCATCGGCGTCTGGCGGACTATGGCTACACCTTC
cdr3_aa: CATQIHRRLADYGYTF

v_call: TRBV18
d_call: -
j_call: TRBJ2-7
clone_size: -
cdr3_nt: TGTGCCAGCTCACTTCTAAGCATCGGCTGGGGGGACGACGAGCAGTACTTC
cdr3_aa: CASSLLSIGWGDDEQYF

v_call: TRBV6-6
d_call: -
j_call: TRBJ2-5
clone_size: -
cdr3_nt: TGTGCCAGCAGTTACAAACTCACCCAAGAGACCCAGTACTTC
cdr3_aa: CASSYKLTQETQYF

v_call: TRBV19
d_call: TRBD1
j_call: TRBJ1-5
clone_size: -
cdr3_nt: TGTGCCAGTAGTATTGGGACAGGGGCCCCTAGGATCAATCAGCCCCAGCATTTT
cdr3_aa: CASSIGTGAPRINQPQHF

v_call: TRBV5-4
d_call: TRBD1
j_call: TRBJ2-5
clone_size: once
cdr3_nt: TGTGCCAGCAGCCCAACCCCGGGACAGGGATGGCCCGGGACCCAGTACTTC
cdr3_aa: CASSPTPGQGWPGTQYF

v_call: TRBV14
d_call: -
j_call: TRBJ1-2
clone_size: few
cdr3_nt: TGTGCCAGCGGGAGGGGAGGCTATGGCTACACCTTC
cdr3_aa: CASGRGGYGYTF